Shown below are 26 T cell receptor beta chains from a single sample sequenced in a study of TIL therapy for anti-PD-1-resistant metastatic lung cancer. The immunoSEQ assay was v3. Produced via immunoSEQ multiplex PCR; TCRdb's table is partial and in-frame only. The data contain just under 60,000 clones, roughly two thirds of them singletons. Time point indicated: pre-treatment sample, taken before nivolumab and TIL therapy. Sequencing used blood, obtained at baseline. All receptors come from a person between 25 and 80 years old with non-small cell lung cancer.

J is TRBJ1-6 and V is TRBV27; no firm D call. Germline V gives CDR1 MNHEY, CDR2 SMNVEV (reference sequence). V was shortened by 2 bases and J by 7 bases, with 12 bases between the two germline ends. CDR3 size: 15 residues. CDR3 DNA sequence: TGTGCCAGCAGTTTAAGCCAGATCGGGAATTCACCCCTCCACTTT. Amino acid sequence: CASSLSQIGNSPLHF.

The chain couples TRBV19 to TRBJ1-2; D remains ambiguous. Germline CDR1 and CDR2: LNHDA and SQIVND (reference sequence). The CDR3 has 12 amino acids. The germline V and J ends were trimmed by 4 bases and 3 bases, with 6 bases remaining between them. CDR3 coding DNA: TGTGCCAGTAGTAGCGAATACTATGGCTACACCTTC. Translation gives CASSSEYYGYTF.

This clone was counted only a few times. CDR3 coding DNA: TGTGCCAGCAGCCTGTTGGACAGCTACTATGGCTACACCTTC. Encoded protein: CASSLLDSYYGYTF. V usage is TRBV7-9 and J usage is TRBJ1-2; D may be TRBD1 (6 bases). Germline CDR1 SEHNR, CDR2 FQNEAQ (reference sequence). CDR3 size: 14 residues. V gave up 5 bases and J gave up 3 bases, with 13 bases separating them. The full variable domain, its missing parts supplied by reference TRBV7-9 and TRBJ1-2, is DTGVSQNPRHKITKRGQNVTFRCDPISEHNRLYWYRQTLGQGPEFLTYFQNEAQLEKSRLLSDRFSAERPKGSFSTLEIQRTEQGDSAMYLCASSLLDSYYGYTFGSGTRLTVV.

As DNA, the CDR3 is TGTGCCAGCAGCCAACACAGCGGGACGAACACCGGGGAGCTGTTTTTT. This encodes CASSQHSGTNTGELFF. The chain uses TRBV4-2 and TRBJ2-2, with TRBD2 matching 7 bases. The length of the CDR3 is 16 residues. V lost 2 bases, J lost 0 bases, and 3 bases stayed unmatched. Per the germline V gene, CDR1 is LGHNA and CDR2 is YNFKEQ.

The V and J genes are TRBV9 and TRBJ2-2; possible D gene TRBD2, 6 bases. The germline CDR1 and CDR2 sequences are SGDLS and YYNGEE. This CDR3 has 15 residues. Trimming took 0 bases from V and 6 from J, leaving 12 bases between them. In DNA form, the CDR3 reads TGTGCCAGCAGCGTAGTTAGCGGAGTTCCCGGGGAGCTGTTTTTT. It encodes CASSVVSGVPGELFF.

The rearrangement uses TRBV5-1 and TRBJ1-3; 7 nucleotides agree with TRBD1. The CDR3 sequence is 15 residues long. CDR1 and CDR2 (germline): SGHRS, YFSETQ. Trimming removed 3 bases from V and 0 bases from J; junction bases left unmatched: 3. In DNA form, the CDR3 reads TGCGCCAGCAGCTCGGGGGACAGCTCTGGAAACACCATATATTTT. It yields the protein CASSSGDSSGNTIYF.

The chain has TRBV5-1 and TRBJ2-5; D may match TRBD1 or TRBD2 (5 bases each). The V and J ends lost 0 bases and 5 bases respectively, with 8 bases between them. Germline CDR1 SGHRS, CDR2 YFSETQ. The CDR3 extends over 13 amino acids. This CDR3 is CASSLDWGETQYF. For the CDR3, the DNA is TGCGCCAGCAGCTTGGATTGGGGGGAGACCCAGTACTTC. The entire variable domain, with the rest obtained from reference TRBV5-1 and TRBJ2-5, is as follows: KAGVTQTPRYLIKTRGQQVTLSCSPISGHRSVSWYQQTPGQGLQFLFEYFSETQRNKGNFPGRFSGRQFSNSRSEMNVSTLELGDSALYLCASSLDWGETQYFGPGTRLLVL.

This chain connects TRBV20-1 to TRBJ2-5, with unresolved D. Germline V gene sequence: CDR1 DFQATT, CDR2 SNEGSKA (reference sequence). The CDR3 runs 11 residues. V dropped 1 base and J dropped 4 bases, with 4 bases sitting between them. The CDR3 bases are TGCAGTGCTAGAGTAGGAGAGACCCAGTACTTC. This encodes CSARVGETQYF.

CDR3 in DNA: TGTGCCAGCAGTGAAACCCGTACCACCGGGGAGCTGTTTTTT. Its protein is CASSETRTTGELFF. The chain combines TRBV6-1 with TRBJ2-2; no clear D gene. The V gene lost 2 bases and the J gene lost 4 bases, with 8 bases spanning the gap. CDR1 and CDR2 (germline): MNHNS, SASEGT. This CDR3 has 14 amino acids.

This clone was seen a few times. V gene TRBV19 combines with J gene TRBJ1-5; 10 positions agree with TRBD1. The CDR3 spans 16 residues. CDR1 and CDR2 from the germline V gene are LNHDA and SQIVND (reference sequence). The V and J ends lost 7 bases and 0 bases, in that order; junction bases with no gene match: 6. The CDR3, as DNA: TGTGCCAGTAAGACAGGGGGCCCCTTTAGCAATCAGCCCCAGCATTTT. Translation: CASKTGGPFSNQPQHF.

This clone was counted a few times. This chain uses TRBV21-1 with TRBJ1-2. TRBV21-1 is an annotated pseudogene. The CDR3 has 14 amino acids. The CDR3 DNA reads as TGTGCCAGCAGCTTCTGGCAGGAGCGGTATGGCTACACCTTC. It encodes CASSFWQERYGYTF.

This clone has just a few counts. The chain has TRBV10-2 and TRBJ1-1; D is perhaps TRBD1 (5 bases). The CDR3 has 14 amino acids. Germline values: CDR1 WSHSY, CDR2 SAAADI. The ends were cut back, 6 bases at V and 0 bases at J, with 11 bases in the middle. DNA of the CDR3: TGCGCCAGCAGCCAGACAGCGATGAACACTGAAGCTTTCTTT. This sequence encodes CASSQTAMNTEAFF.

This chain uses TRBV5-1 with TRBJ1-1, with 7 bases that match TRBD1. The length of the CDR3 is 14 residues. J gave up 3 bases and V 1 base, and 3 bases lay outside the gene matches. CDR1 is SGHRS and CDR2 is YFSETQ in the germline V gene. The CDR3 DNA sequence: TGCGCCAGCAGCTTGACAGGGGAGGACACTGAAGCTTTCTTT. The encoded protein is CASSLTGEDTEAFF.

The CDR3 DNA reads as TGTGCAAGTCGCTCCTGGAGCAGCAATCAGCCCCAGCATTTT. Amino acids: CASRSWSSNQPQHF. The chain couples TRBV12-2 to TRBJ1-5. TRBV12-2 is a pseudogene segment. The CDR3 spans 14 residues.

The chain is built from TRBV11-2 and TRBJ2-2, with a weak D call TRBD1 (6 bases). CDR3 size: 13 residues. V was shortened by 10 bases and J by 3 bases, with 12 bases between the two germline ends. Germline CDR1 is SGHAT and CDR2 is FQNNGV. The CDR3 DNA reads TGTGCCACCATAGCAGGGGACACCGGGGAGCTGTTTTTT. The encoded protein is CATIAGDTGELFF.

This CDR3 is CASSYQVLGGELFF. CDR3 DNA sequence: TGTGCCAGCAGTTACCAGGTTCTGGGCGGGGAGCTGTTTTTT. The chain has TRBV6-5 and TRBJ2-2, with no clear D. V was pared by 2 bases and J by 7 bases, with 11 bases between. CDR1 is MNHEY, CDR2 SVGAGI, per germline. The CDR3 extends over 14 amino acids.

This clone was seen more than once but under ten times. The V gene is TRBV5-6, the J gene TRBJ1-2; a weak D match, TRBD1 (6 bases). Germline loops: CDR1 SGHDT, CDR2 YYEEEE. The CDR3 length is 13 residues. V was shortened by 4 bases and J by 7 bases, with 14 bases between the two germline ends. CDR3 nucleotide sequence: TGTGCCAGCAGCGGAGGGGGTTCGGGTGGCTACACCTTC. Encoded protein: CASSGGGSGGYTF.

The CDR3: CASSAVAGKGTYEQYF. The CDR3 nucleotides read TGTGCCAGCAGCGCAGTAGCGGGAAAGGGAACCTACGAGCAGTACTTC. V usage is TRBV11-2 and J usage is TRBJ2-7, with TRBD2 matching over 8 bases. V was clipped by 5 bases and J by 2 bases; unmatched bases: 11. The CDR3 has 16 residues. Germline loops: CDR1 SGHAT, CDR2 FQNNGV.

This clone has a handful of counts. This chain connects TRBV7-9 to TRBJ1-5; 9 bases agree with TRBD1. After removal of 4 bases from V and 7 bases from J, the junction contained 2 bases not matched to a gene. The CDR3 has 13 amino acids. CDR1 and CDR2 from the germline V gene are SEHNR and FQNEAQ (reference sequence). The CDR3 DNA follows: TGTGCCAGCAGCTGGGACAGGGAACAGCCCCAGCATTTT. This sequence encodes CASSWDREQPQHF.

This clone showed up just a few times. The chain employs TRBV5-6 and TRBJ2-3; D may match TRBD1 or TRBD2 (5 bases each). In germline, CDR1 is SGHDT, CDR2 YYEEEE. The CDR3 has 16 residues. Trimming shortened V by 0 bases and J by 1 base, and 12 bases separated the two germline ends. In DNA, the CDR3 is TGTGCCAGCAGCTTGGGGTCAGGGACCCGCACAGATACGCAGTATTTT. Residues: CASSLGSGTRTDTQYF.

V usage is TRBV27 and J usage is TRBJ2-5; 9 bases align to TRBD1. J was trimmed by 1 base and V by 4 bases; bases with no gene match: 4. Germline V gene sequence: CDR1 MNHEY, CDR2 SMNVEV (reference sequence). This CDR3 has 15 residues. The CDR3: CASSYLTGGQETQYF. CDR3 sequence (DNA): TGTGCCAGCAGTTATCTGACAGGGGGCCAAGAGACCCAGTACTTC.

This clone showed up just a few times. V gene TRBV5-5 combines with J gene TRBJ1-5, with 10 bases matching TRBD1. In germline, CDR1 is SGHKS, CDR2 YYEKEE (reference sequence). V lost 0 bases, J lost 13 bases, and 4 bases stayed unmatched. The CDR3 spans 13 residues. The chain's CDR3 is CASSLGQGAAQHF. The CDR3 DNA reads as TGTGCCAGCAGCTTGGGACAGGGGGCTGCACAGCATTTT.

The chain has TRBV6-6 and TRBJ1-5; D gene ambiguous. The V end was cut by 6 bases, the J end by 3 bases, with 12 bases between. The V gene's germline CDR1 is MNHNY and CDR2 SVGAGI (reference sequence). The CDR3 is 14 amino acids. The CDR3 sequence is CASRGAGDNQPQHF. CDR3 in DNA: TGTGCCAGCAGAGGAGCCGGGGACAATCAGCCCCAGCATTTT.

The V and J genes are TRBV27 and TRBJ2-3; 7 bases are a match to TRBD2. Per germline, CDR1 MNHEY and CDR2 SMNVEV (reference sequence). This CDR3 has 14 amino acids. With 4 bases clipped from V and 0 bases from J, the junction kept 1 base outside the gene matches. CDR3 in amino acids: CASSWRESTDTQYF. In nucleotides, the CDR3 is TGTGCCAGCAGTTGGCGGGAGAGCACAGATACGCAGTATTTT.

The chain uses TRBV18 and TRBJ2-1, with 10 bases fitting TRBD2. The CDR3 is made up of 15 amino acids. Trimming took 0 bases from V and 9 from J; bases not matched to a gene: 5. Germline-derived CDR1 and CDR2 are KGHSH and LQKENI. In DNA, the CDR3 is TGTGCCAGCTCACCACCTGAACTAGCGGGAATTGAGCAGTTCTTC. This translates into CASSPPELAGIEQFF.

The chain links TRBV6-1 to TRBJ2-5; 8 positions match TRBD1. From germline, CDR1 is MNHNS and CDR2 SASEGT. This CDR3 spans 15 amino acids. The J segment lost 5 bases and the V segment lost 2 bases, leaving 7 bases of the junction unmatched. The CDR3 DNA reads TGTGCCAGCAGTGAAAGGGGACAGGATGGGGAGACCCAGTACTTC. Its protein is CASSERGQDGETQYF.